The present entry profiles one T cell receptor beta chain with its context. Profiled with immunoSEQ multiplex PCR; TCRdb holds only in-frame clones, not every one. The data contain approximately 530,000 clones, roughly 95% of them singletons. The sample belongs to a study of shared clonotypes between healthy human individuals. V was pared by 5 bases and J by 7 bases, with 14 bases between. The CDR3 has 14 amino acids. CDR1 and CDR2 (germline): SGHTA, FQGNSA. The specimen was naive CD4+ T cells sorted from blood. Subset denoted: CD45RA+ positively selected. This receptor was taken from a woman younger than 45 in good health. The J gene is TRBJ2-2, the V gene TRBV7-2; D is possibly TRBD2 (6 bases). For the CDR3, the DNA is TGTGCCAGCAGCCCCTTGGGCGGGATCGGGGAGCTGTTTTTT. This sequence encodes CASSPLGGIGELFF.